These 13 T cell receptor beta chains were sequenced from one sample in a study of cytomegalovirus exposure and HLA in healthy donors. Researchers ran the PCR with 60 Vbeta and 13 Jbeta primers. The repertoire was sequenced with immunoSEQ multiplex PCR; TCRdb's copy has only in-frame clones and lacks some. The repertoire holds roughly 220,000 clones, with approximately 70% as singletons. Sequencing was done on a sample of PBMCs. The receptors derive from a woman aged 30 to 39 in good health and CMV-seronegative.

This clone was counted a single time. The chain recombines TRBV6-5 with TRBJ1-5; D not resolved. CDR3 length equals 13 residues. V lost 4 bases, J lost 10 bases, and 14 bases lay in between. CDR1 is MNHEY and CDR2 is SVGAGI in the germline V gene. CDR3 sequence: CASSSTRGDPQHF. As DNA, the CDR3 is TGTGCCAGCAGTTCAACTCGGGGAGATCCCCAGCATTTT.

The chain recombines TRBV30 with TRBJ1-2, with D possibly being TRBD1 (6 bases). Trimming took 1 base from V and 8 from J, leaving 14 bases between them. This CDR3 has 13 residues. Looked up from germline, CDR1 is GTSNPN and CDR2 is SVGIG (reference sequence). CDR3 sequence reads: CAWSAGAESGYTF. CDR3 sequence (DNA): TGTGCCTGGAGTGCAGGGGCCGAAAGCGGCTACACCTTC. Based on the CDR3 plus reference TRBV30 and TRBJ1-2, the full variable domain is SQTIHQWPATLVQPVGSPLSLECTVEGTSNPNLYWYRQAAGRGLQLLFYSVGIGQISSEVPQNLSASRPQDRQFILSSKKLLLSDSGFYLCAWSAGAESGYTFGSGTRLTVV.

This clone has more than one count but fewer than ten. V usage is TRBV19 and J usage is TRBJ2-7; D is possibly TRBD1 (5 bases). Deletions cut 7 bases from V and 5 bases from J, with 21 bases between. Germline V gene sequence: CDR1 LNHDA, CDR2 SQIVND (reference sequence). This CDR3 spans 15 amino acids. The CDR3 bases are TGTGCCAGTAAGCCCCAGGGCGAATACGGACACGAGCAGTACTTC. It is translated as CASKPQGEYGHEQYF.

For this clone: This may stem from a read error, because a much larger clone lies one nucleotide away. The chain uses TRBV6-4 and TRBJ2-1, with TRBD1 identical over 7 bases. The CDR3 contains 14 residues. The germline CDR1 and CDR2 sequences are MRHNA and SNTAGT. CDR3 sequence: CDSSVGTESNEQFF. The CDR3 DNA reads as TGTGACAGCAGTGTAGGGACAGAATCAAATGAGCAGTTCTTC.

This clone was counted a few times. This chain joins TRBV11-2 and TRBJ1-1, with TRBD1 identical over 12 bases. Germline V gene sequence: CDR1 SGHAT, CDR2 FQNNGV. This CDR3 contains 14 residues. Germline trimming cut 3 bases from V and 8 bases from J; bases unmatched to any gene: 4. CDR3: CASSFRDRGREAFF. CDR3 bases: TGTGCCAGCAGCTTCCGGGACAGGGGGCGCGAAGCTTTCTTT.

The rearrangement links TRBV11-1 to TRBJ1-2, with 8 bases that match TRBD1. Germline CDR1 and CDR2: SGHAT and FQDESV (reference sequence). J gave up 7 bases and V 2 bases, and 9 bases lay outside the gene matches. This CDR3 region has 15 residues. The CDR3 region has the DNA TGTGCCAGCAGCTTACACTGGACAGGGTCAGGTGGCTACACCTTC. Protein: CASSLHWTGSGGYTF. The full variable domain, in which reference TRBV11-1 and TRBJ1-2 provide the parts outside the CDR3, is EAEVAQSPRYKITEKSQAVAFWCDPISGHATLYWYRQILGQGPELLVQFQDESVVDDSQLPKDRFSAERLKGVDSTLKIQPAELGDSAMYLCASSLHWTGSGGYTFGSGTRLTVV.

The chain uses TRBV15 and TRBJ1-1; tentative D call: TRBD1 (5 bases). CDR3 length: 15 amino acids. Trimming pared 1 base from V and 9 bases from J, leaving 18 bases between. CDR1 and CDR2 from the germline V gene are LNHNV and YYDKDF (reference sequence). CDR3: CATSRGLASGAQAFF. CDR3 nucleotide sequence: TGTGCCACCAGCAGAGGACTGGCAAGCGGGGCGCAAGCTTTCTTT.

The V gene is TRBV6-6, the J gene TRBJ2-1; D possibly corresponds to TRBD1 (6 bases). This CDR3 is 15 amino acids long. Per the germline V gene, CDR1 is MNHNY and CDR2 is SVGAGI (reference sequence). V was cut by 5 bases and J by 3 bases, with 14 bases left in between. CDR3 sequence: CASSLGQFGYNEQFF. CDR3 DNA: TGTGCCAGCAGTCTCGGACAGTTTGGCTACAATGAGCAGTTCTTC.

The rearrangement uses TRBV15 and TRBJ2-2; 10 nucleotides match TRBD2. The trim removed 5 bases at V and 3 bases at J, leaving 6 bases unmatched. The CDR3 runs 16 residues. Looked up from germline, CDR1 is LNHNV and CDR2 is YYDKDF (reference sequence). As DNA, the CDR3 is TGTGCCACCAGCGGCAGACTAGCGGGTTACACCGGGGAGCTGTTTTTT. It translates to CATSGRLAGYTGELFF. Variable domain in full (rest from reference TRBV15 and TRBJ2-2): DAMVIQNPRYQVTQFGKPVTLSCSQTLNHNVMYWYQQKSSQAPKLLFHYYDKDFNNEADTPDNFQSRRPNTSFCFLDIRSPGLGDTAMYLCATSGRLAGYTGELFFGEGSRLTVL.

The chain couples TRBV5-1 to TRBJ2-7; possible D gene TRBD2, 6 bases. The V gene's germline CDR1 is SGHRS and CDR2 YFSETQ. Deletions cut 1 base from V and 7 bases from J, with 15 bases between. This CDR3 is built from 14 residues. The CDR3 sequence: CASSLRTQGGEQYF. CDR3 nucleotides: TGCGCCAGCAGCTTGAGGACCCAGGGAGGAGAGCAGTACTTC.

The gene calls are TRBV5-5 and TRBJ1-4, with a possible D match to TRBD1 (5 bases). Germline V gene sequence: CDR1 SGHKS, CDR2 YYEKEE (reference sequence). With 4 bases removed from V and 4 bases from J, the gap between germline ends came to 14 bases. This CDR3 is 15 amino acids long. CDR3 bases: TGTGCCAGCAGCCCGGGGGGGTTATATAATGAAAAACTGTTTTTT. This gives the protein CASSPGGLYNEKLFF. Full variable domain (outside the CDR3, taken from reference TRBV5-5 and TRBJ1-4): DAGVTQSPTHLIKTRGQQVTLRCSPISGHKSVSWYQQVLGQGPQFIFQYYEKEERGRGNFPDRFSARQFPNYSSELNVNALLLGDSALYLCASSPGGLYNEKLFFGSGTQLSVL.

The V and J genes are TRBV6-6 and TRBJ1-2; D gene uncertain. The V end lost 5 bases, the J end lost 0 bases, and 13 bases lay between the germline ends. The V gene's germline CDR1 is MNHNY and CDR2 SVGAGI (reference sequence). The CDR3 loop spans 15 amino acids. The CDR3 nucleotides are TGTGCCAGCAGTCACCTAGCTAGACCTAACTATGGCTACACCTTC. Protein sequence: CASSHLARPNYGYTF.

V gene TRBV2 combines with J gene TRBJ1-5, with 8 bases lining up with TRBD1. CDR1 is SNHLY, CDR2 FYNNEI, per germline. This CDR3 spans 14 amino acids. V was pared by 8 bases and J by 6 bases, with 9 bases of the junction left unmatched. This CDR3 reads CASGLQGASQPQHF. For the CDR3, the DNA is TGTGCCAGCGGTTTGCAGGGGGCGAGTCAGCCCCAGCATTTT. Using reference TRBV2 and TRBJ1-5 for the parts outside the CDR3, the full variable domain is EPEVTQTPSHQVTQMGQEVILRCVPISNHLYFYWYRQILGQKVEFLVSFYNNEISEKSEIFDDQFSVERPDGSNFTLKIRSTKLEDSAMYFCASGLQGASQPQHFGDGTRLSIL.